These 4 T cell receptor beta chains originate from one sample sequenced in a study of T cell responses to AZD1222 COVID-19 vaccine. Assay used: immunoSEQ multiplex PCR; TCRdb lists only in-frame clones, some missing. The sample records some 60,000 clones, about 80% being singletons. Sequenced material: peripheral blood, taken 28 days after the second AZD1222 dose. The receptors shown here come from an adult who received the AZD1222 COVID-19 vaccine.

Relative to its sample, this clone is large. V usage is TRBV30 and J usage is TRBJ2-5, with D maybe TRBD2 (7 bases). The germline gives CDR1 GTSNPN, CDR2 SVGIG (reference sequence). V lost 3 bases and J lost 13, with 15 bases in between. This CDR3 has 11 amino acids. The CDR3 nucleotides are TGTGCCTGGAGCTCGGGGGGCCCCAGGTACTTC. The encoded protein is CAWSSGGPRYF. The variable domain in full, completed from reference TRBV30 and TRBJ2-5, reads SQTIHQWPATLVQPVGSPLSLECTVEGTSNPNLYWYRQAAGRGLQLLFYSVGIGQISSEVPQNLSASRPQDRQFILSSKKLLLSDSGFYLCAWSSGGPRYFGPGTRLLVL.

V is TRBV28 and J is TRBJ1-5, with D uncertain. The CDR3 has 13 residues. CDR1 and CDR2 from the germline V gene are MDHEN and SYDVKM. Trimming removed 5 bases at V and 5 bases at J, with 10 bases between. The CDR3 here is CASSLSRYQPQHF. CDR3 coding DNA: TGTGCCAGCAGTCTCTCTAGGTATCAGCCCCAGCATTTT.

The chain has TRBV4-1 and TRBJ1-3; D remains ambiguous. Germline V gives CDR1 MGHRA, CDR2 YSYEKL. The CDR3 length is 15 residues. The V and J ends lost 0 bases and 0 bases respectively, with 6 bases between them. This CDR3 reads CASSQDSSSGNTIYF. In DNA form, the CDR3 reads TGCGCCAGCAGCCAAGATTCTAGCTCTGGAAACACCATATATTTT.

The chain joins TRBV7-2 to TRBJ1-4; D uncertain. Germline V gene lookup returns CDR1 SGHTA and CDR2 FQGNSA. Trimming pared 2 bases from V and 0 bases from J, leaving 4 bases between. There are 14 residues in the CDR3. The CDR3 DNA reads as TGTGCCAGCAGCTTAATTGCAACTAATGAAAAACTGTTTTTT. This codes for CASSLIATNEKLFF.